This is a list of T cell receptor beta chains from one sample in a study of chemoradiotherapy in HPV16-positive cancers. Measured with immunoSEQ multiplex PCR; TCRdb has only the in-frame clones, and not every one. The sample shows roughly 14,000 clones, roughly 93% of them seen only once. The specimen comprised blood, sampled from a patient who underwent chemoradiotherapy. The receptors stem from a human donor with HPV-associated anogenital cancer. Both conserved end residues are part of each CDR3. A D gene is named only where the DNA matches it firmly. Size is stated for part of the rows, as once, few or many counts, or as a class when the clone is expanded.

CDR3nt: TGTGCCAGTAGTATCGCAGGGTACCAGCCCCAGCATTTT
CDR3aa: CASSIAGYQPQHF
d_gene: NA
j_gene: TRBJ1-5
abundance: NA
v_gene: TRBV19

CDR3nt: TGCGCCAGCAGCCAAGATCGGACTACGCAGTATTTT
CDR3aa: CASSQDRTTQYF
d_gene: NA
j_gene: TRBJ2-3
abundance: NA
v_gene: TRBV4-1

CDR3nt: TGTGCCAGCAGCCAAGGAGAGCGGGGGAGCACAGATACGCAGTATTTT
CDR3aa: CASSQGERGSTDTQYF
d_gene: TRBD2
j_gene: TRBJ2-3
abundance: NA
v_gene: TRBV4-2

CDR3nt: TGTGCCAGCAGGGACAGGCTTCCCGATACGCAGTATTTT
CDR3aa: CASRDRLPDTQYF
d_gene: TRBD1
j_gene: TRBJ2-3
abundance: NA
v_gene: TRBV6-5

CDR3nt: TGTGCCAGCTCACCACCGTCAAACGAGGGGGATGGCTACACCTTC
CDR3aa: CASSPPSNEGDGYTF
d_gene: NA
j_gene: TRBJ1-2
abundance: NA
v_gene: TRBV18

CDR3nt: TGTGCCAGCAGTGAAATGGGTGGCAATCAGCCCCAGCATTTT
CDR3aa: CASSEMGGNQPQHF
d_gene: NA
j_gene: TRBJ1-5
abundance: NA
v_gene: TRBV2

CDR3nt: TGTGCCAGCAGTTTAGCGGGGGGTAACCACAATGAGCAGTTCTTC
CDR3aa: CASSLAGGNHNEQFF
d_gene: TRBD2
j_gene: TRBJ2-1
abundance: NA
v_gene: TRBV2

CDR3nt: TGTGCCACCAGCTCTGGGCCGGGTCGGGGGAGACTCGGTGGCTACACCTTC
CDR3aa: CATSSGPGRGRLGGYTF
d_gene: NA
j_gene: TRBJ1-2
abundance: NA
v_gene: TRBV15

CDR3nt: TGTGCCACCAGCACGTCGTCAAAATACACTGAAGCTTTCTTT
CDR3aa: CATSTSSKYTEAFF
d_gene: NA
j_gene: TRBJ1-1
abundance: NA
v_gene: TRBV15

CDR3nt: TGTGCCAGTACTTGGACAGGGGAGTCTAACTATGGCTACACCTTC
CDR3aa: CASTWTGESNYGYTF
d_gene: TRBD1
j_gene: TRBJ1-2
abundance: NA
v_gene: TRBV19

CDR3nt: TGTGCCAGCAGCTTGGGGTTTTCAGGGTGGACACCCCAGCATTTT
CDR3aa: CASSLGFSGWTPQHF
d_gene: NA
j_gene: TRBJ1-5
abundance: once
v_gene: TRBV5-6

CDR3nt: TGTGCCAGTAGTACCCCTTACAGGCGGCGGAACACCATATATTTT
CDR3aa: CASSTPYRRRNTIYF
d_gene: NA
j_gene: TRBJ1-3
abundance: NA
v_gene: TRBV19

CDR3nt: TGCAGCGTTGCCCGTGCCCCTCCCGCGACAACCAGACACGAGCAGTACTTC
CDR3aa: CSVARAPPATTRHEQYF
d_gene: NA
j_gene: TRBJ2-7
abundance: once
v_gene: TRBV29-1

CDR3nt: TGCGCCAGCAGCTTGAGACAGAACTATGGCTACACCTTC
CDR3aa: CASSLRQNYGYTF
d_gene: NA
j_gene: TRBJ1-2
abundance: NA
v_gene: TRBV5-1

CDR3nt: TGTGCCAGCAGTTATGACAGGGGAGGCAATCAGCCCCAGCATTTT
CDR3aa: CASSYDRGGNQPQHF
d_gene: TRBD1
j_gene: TRBJ1-5
abundance: NA
v_gene: TRBV2

CDR3nt: TGTGCCAGCAGCTTGAGCACTAACTATGGCTACACCTTC
CDR3aa: CASSLSTNYGYTF
d_gene: NA
j_gene: TRBJ1-2
abundance: NA
v_gene: TRBV11-3

CDR3nt: TGTGCCAGCTCACCAGCCCCCTCCTACGAGCAGTACTTC
CDR3aa: CASSPAPSYEQYF
d_gene: NA
j_gene: TRBJ2-7
abundance: NA
v_gene: TRBV18

CDR3nt: TGTGCCAGCGGCGGGGAGCCGGCGGAGACCCAGTACTTC
CDR3aa: CASGGEPAETQYF
d_gene: NA
j_gene: TRBJ2-5
abundance: NA
v_gene: TRBV7-3

CDR3nt: TGCAGCGTGACCGGGACTAGCGGGATAGGCTCCTACAATGAGCAGTTCTTC
CDR3aa: CSVTGTSGIGSYNEQFF
d_gene: TRBD2
j_gene: TRBJ2-1
abundance: NA
v_gene: TRBV29-1

CDR3nt: TGTGCCAGCAGCTCCAGACTAGCGGTCTACAATGAGCAGTTCTTC
CDR3aa: CASSSRLAVYNEQFF
d_gene: TRBD2
j_gene: TRBJ2-1
abundance: once
v_gene: TRBV11-3

CDR3nt: TGTGCCAGCAGCTTTGCGAATGAGCAGTTCTTC
CDR3aa: CASSFANEQFF
d_gene: NA
j_gene: TRBJ2-1
abundance: NA
v_gene: TRBV7-9

CDR3nt: TGCAGCTACTGGCGGGGTTTCACTGAAGCTTTCTTT
CDR3aa: CSYWRGFTEAFF
d_gene: NA
j_gene: TRBJ1-1
abundance: NA
v_gene: TRBV29-1

CDR3nt: TGTGCCAGCAGTCTAAAGGGGCCCGGGACCCATCAGCCCCAGCATTTT
CDR3aa: CASSLKGPGTHQPQHF
d_gene: NA
j_gene: TRBJ1-5
abundance: NA
v_gene: TRBV27

CDR3nt: TGTGCCAGCAGCTATAAGGCTAGTGGTAAACACCCGGTTTCCGGGGAGCTGTTTTTT
CDR3aa: CASSYKASGKHPVSGELFF
d_gene: NA
j_gene: TRBJ2-2
abundance: NA
v_gene: TRBV7-3

CDR3nt: TGTGCCAGCAGCACCGAAGAAAGGCGGGGGACCTACGAGCAGTACTTC
CDR3aa: CASSTEERRGTYEQYF
d_gene: NA
j_gene: TRBJ2-7
abundance: NA
v_gene: TRBV21-1

CDR3nt: TGTGCCAGCAGCCGCAAGCTAGCGGGGGGGCCTGCAGATACGCAGTATTTT
CDR3aa: CASSRKLAGGPADTQYF
d_gene: TRBD2
j_gene: TRBJ2-3
abundance: NA
v_gene: TRBV4-2

CDR3nt: TGTGCCAGCAGCCTGTATCGACAGGCCAATGAGCAGTTCTTC
CDR3aa: CASSLYRQANEQFF
d_gene: NA
j_gene: TRBJ2-1
abundance: once
v_gene: TRBV11-2

CDR3nt: TGTGCCAGCAGCAAGACAGGGGGATTACGGGACACTGAAGCTTTCTTT
CDR3aa: CASSKTGGLRDTEAFF
d_gene: TRBD1
j_gene: TRBJ1-1
abundance: NA
v_gene: TRBV7-2

CDR3nt: TGTGCCAGCAGCGAAGTGACCGGGTCGGTCTACACCTTC
CDR3aa: CASSEVTGSVYTF
d_gene: NA
j_gene: TRBJ1-2
abundance: NA
v_gene: TRBV6-6

CDR3nt: TGTGCCAGCAGCTTGGGACACTCTGGGGCCAACGTCCTGACTTTC
CDR3aa: CASSLGHSGANVLTF
d_gene: NA
j_gene: TRBJ2-6
abundance: NA
v_gene: TRBV5-4

CDR3nt: TGTGCCAGCAGCTTAGGTGTATCAGCTGGCAAATACAATGAGCAGTTCTTC
CDR3aa: CASSLGVSAGKYNEQFF
d_gene: NA
j_gene: TRBJ2-1
abundance: once
v_gene: TRBV7-9

CDR3nt: TGTGCCAGCTCACCACCGGTGGGTGACGAGCAGTACTTC
CDR3aa: CASSPPVGDEQYF
d_gene: NA
j_gene: TRBJ2-7
abundance: NA
v_gene: TRBV18

CDR3nt: TGTGCCAGCAGCTCCGGGTTGAGCTCTGGAAACACCATATATTTT
CDR3aa: CASSSGLSSGNTIYF
d_gene: NA
j_gene: TRBJ1-3
abundance: once
v_gene: TRBV5-5

CDR3nt: TGTGCCAGCAGTGAATTTTATGAGCAGTTCTTC
CDR3aa: CASSEFYEQFF
d_gene: NA
j_gene: TRBJ2-1
abundance: NA
v_gene: TRBV25-1

CDR3nt: TGTGCCATCAATCGGGGGCTGGGCACCGGGGAGCTGTTTTTT
CDR3aa: CAINRGLGTGELFF
d_gene: NA
j_gene: TRBJ2-2
abundance: once
v_gene: TRBV10-3

CDR3nt: TGTGCCAGCAGCAAGGACAGGCGGAACACCGGGGAGCTGTTTTTT
CDR3aa: CASSKDRRNTGELFF
d_gene: TRBD1
j_gene: TRBJ2-2
abundance: NA
v_gene: TRBV7-2

CDR3nt: TGTGCCAGCAGCGTAGGGCAGAACACCGGGGAGCTGTTTTTT
CDR3aa: CASSVGQNTGELFF
d_gene: NA
j_gene: TRBJ2-2
abundance: NA
v_gene: TRBV9

CDR3nt: TGTGCCAGCGGGTCCCCCTTTGGTGTAGCTTTCTTT
CDR3aa: CASGSPFGVAFF
d_gene: NA
j_gene: TRBJ1-1
abundance: once
v_gene: TRBV11-3

CDR3nt: TGTGCCAGCAGCGTTGGTCCCCATGGGGCCTCCTACGAGCAGTACTTC
CDR3aa: CASSVGPHGASYEQYF
d_gene: NA
j_gene: TRBJ2-7
abundance: NA
v_gene: TRBV9

CDR3nt: TGTGCCAGCAGTCGTGGCGACAGGGCCACCAACTATGGCTACACCTTC
CDR3aa: CASSRGDRATNYGYTF
d_gene: TRBD1
j_gene: TRBJ1-2
abundance: NA
v_gene: TRBV27